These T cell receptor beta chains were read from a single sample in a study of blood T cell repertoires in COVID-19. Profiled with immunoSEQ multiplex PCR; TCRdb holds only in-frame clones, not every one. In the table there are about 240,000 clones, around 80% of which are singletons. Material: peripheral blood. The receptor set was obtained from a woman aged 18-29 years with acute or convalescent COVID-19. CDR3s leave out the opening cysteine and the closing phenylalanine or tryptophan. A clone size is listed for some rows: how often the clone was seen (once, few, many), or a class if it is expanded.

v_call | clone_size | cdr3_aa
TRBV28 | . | ATTSGQGAYEQY
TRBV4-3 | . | ASSQDGGLDQPQH
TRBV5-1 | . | ASSSQRNPSTDTQY
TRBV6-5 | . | ASTLGVAYGYT
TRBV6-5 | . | ASSYSAGAWNTIY
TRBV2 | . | ASSDWQGAPTEAF
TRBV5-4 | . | ASSPTDNYGYT
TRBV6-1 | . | ASSEGDRKQTTDTQY
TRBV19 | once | ASSIVAGGVTEAF
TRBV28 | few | ATEQRTVRGYGYT
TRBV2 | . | ASSEEEGAYNQPQH
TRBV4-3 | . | ASSQDLGQWVYPSNGNTIY
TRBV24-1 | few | ATSDLTPSGSVHEQY
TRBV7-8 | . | ASSLAGGVYQPQH
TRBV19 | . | ATNLDSLGNTEAF
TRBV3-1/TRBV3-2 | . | ASSQKRRTSGSSETQY
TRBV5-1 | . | ASRGLPLGTDTQY
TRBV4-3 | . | ASSQALTGVYNSPLH
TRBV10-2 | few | ASSGQAPSTGNTIY
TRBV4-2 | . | ASSQGTSGSSYNEQF
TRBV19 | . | ASSIIIAGEAGVNTEAF
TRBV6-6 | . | ASSYVENEKLF
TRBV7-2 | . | ASSLGLSGWADTQY
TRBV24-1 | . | ATSARTGTSGNEQF
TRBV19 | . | ASSIGILGGSSYNEQF
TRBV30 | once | AWGQGYGYT
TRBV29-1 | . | SVEGTAGMNTEAF
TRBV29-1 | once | SVDMGTGMGNEQF
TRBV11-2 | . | ASTSGAGSSYEQY
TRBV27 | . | ASSPDRVAYEQY
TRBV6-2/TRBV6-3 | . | ASSYSRSNQPQH
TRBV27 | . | ASSPGLAGGETQY
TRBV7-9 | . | ASSLARWYQETQY
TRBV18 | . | ASSPSRDTPYEQY
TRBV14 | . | ASSQASALLAATQY
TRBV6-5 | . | ASSRIGQGVTEAF
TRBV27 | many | ASTSRALPAGGVTDTQY
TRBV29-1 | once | SVEDLRPYRQF
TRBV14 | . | ASSRGRRETQY
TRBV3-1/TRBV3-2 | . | ASSQGWRNIQY
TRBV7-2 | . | ASSYRGVSGTSTDTQY
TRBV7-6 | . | ASSLTSGSGGGTDTQY
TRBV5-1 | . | ASSARGGGEETQY
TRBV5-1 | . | ASSLALGLHSYEQY
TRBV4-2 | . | ASSHPAEGARGTEAF
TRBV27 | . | ASSFGSEGTEAF
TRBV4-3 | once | ASSQSLQVKNTEAF
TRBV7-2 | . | ASSTSRDTLTPDEQY
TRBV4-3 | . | ASSQVRGQKLF
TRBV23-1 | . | ASSQSLSLWRGGLETQY
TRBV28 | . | ASSSHAAGELF
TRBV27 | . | ASSSGNSPLH
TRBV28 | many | ASSLTGGGEKLF
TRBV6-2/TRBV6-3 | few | ASSYGTGVHQPQH
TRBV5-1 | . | ASSLDTGTGYNEQF
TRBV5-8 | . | ASSLAETGAMNTEAF
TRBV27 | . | ASSGSSGGTEAF